A selection of T cell receptor beta chains follows, all from one sample in a study of regulatory T cells in long-lasting Graves disease. TCRdb re-called the multiplex PCR reads through MiXCR, storing one row per CDR3 protein. The top ten hold about 25% of the sample, which has about 530,000 distinct CDR3 sequences, about 16% seen once. This sample also appeared in a second study, on T cells in Graves' hyperthyroidism and ophthalmopathy.

Sample: peripheral blood mononuclear cells (PBMCs), taken at new diagnosis, from a patient treated with antithyroid drugs. The origin of the receptors is a woman aged 35 to 59 with Graves disease. The CDR3 runs from the conserved cysteine through the conserved F or W. A D gene is named only where the DNA matches it firmly. Size is stated for part of the rows, as once, few or many counts, or as a class when the clone is expanded.

D: NA
size: few
J: TRBJ2-2
V: TRBV24-1
CDR3: CATSDPVRGRAGELFF
DNA: TGTGCCACCAGTGATCCTGTCAGGGGTCGGGCCGGGGAGCTGTTTTTT

D: NA
size: NA
J: TRBJ1-1
V: TRBV12-3/TRBV12-4
CDR3: CASSRGYPEAFF
DNA: TGTGCCAGCAGCAGGGGTTACCCTGAAGCTTTCTTT

D: NA
size: many
J: TRBJ1-1
V: TRBV5-1
CDR3: CASSLAGVPNPEAFF
DNA: TGCGCCAGCAGCTTGGCCGGGGTCCCGAACCCTGAAGCTTTCTTT

D: NA
size: NA
J: TRBJ2-7
V: TRBV7-8
CDR3: CASSPRGGTDPYEQYF
DNA: TGTGCCAGCAGCCCCCGCGGCGGGACAGACCCCTACGAGCAGTACTTC

D: TRBD2
size: many
J: TRBJ2-1
V: TRBV27
CDR3: CASSFSSGGGEQFF
DNA: TGTGCCAGCAGTTTTTCTAGCGGGGGAGGTGAGCAGTTCTTC

D: NA
size: few
J: TRBJ1-4
V: TRBV6-2/TRBV6-3
CDR3: CASSYSFLGDEELFF
DNA: TGTGCCAGCAGTTACTCGTTTTTAGGGGATGAAGAACTGTTTTTT

D: TRBD1
size: few
J: TRBJ2-7
V: TRBV18
CDR3: CASSPRQGGLYEQYF
DNA: TGTGCCAGCTCACCAAGACAGGGGGGGCTCTACGAGCAGTACTTC

D: NA
size: NA
J: TRBJ2-3
V: TRBV7-6
CDR3: CASSLSLTSTDTQYF
DNA: TGTGCCAGCAGCTTATCCTTGACTAGCACAGATACGCAGTATTTT

D: TRBD1
size: few
J: TRBJ1-2
V: TRBV5-1
CDR3: CASSLDGTGFYGYTF
DNA: TGCGCCAGCAGCTTGGATGGGACAGGATTCTATGGCTACACCTTC

D: NA
size: many
J: TRBJ1-4
V: TRBV20-1
CDR3: CSARDGPDEKLFF
DNA: TGCAGTGCTAGAGATGGCCCTGATGAAAAACTGTTTTTT

D: NA
size: NA
J: TRBJ1-3
V: TRBV12-3/TRBV12-4
CDR3: CASSPGQFGNTIYF
DNA: TGTGCCAGCAGTCCCGGACAGTTCGGAAACACCATATATTTT

D: TRBD1
size: few
J: TRBJ1-1
V: TRBV30
CDR3: CAWSRGPVEAFF
DNA: TGTGCCTGGAGTAGGGGGCCGGTTGAAGCTTTCTTT

D: TRBD1
size: many
J: TRBJ1-3
V: TRBV11-2
CDR3: CASSLDRDSIPGNTIYF
DNA: TGTGCCAGCAGCTTAGATAGGGACAGTATCCCTGGAAACACCATATATTTT

D: NA
size: many
J: TRBJ1-1
V: TRBV12-3/TRBV12-4
CDR3: CASSPMGRKNTEAFF
DNA: TGTGCCAGCAGTCCCATGGGACGGAAGAACACTGAAGCTTTCTTT

D: TRBD2
size: NA
J: TRBJ2-1
V: TRBV9
CDR3: CASSVGSSGGYEQFF
DNA: TGTGCCAGCAGCGTAGGATCGAGCGGGGGCTATGAGCAGTTCTTC

D: TRBD1
size: many
J: TRBJ1-2
V: TRBV11-2
CDR3: CASSPTGVYGYTF
DNA: TGTGCCAGCAGCCCTACAGGGGTCTATGGCTACACCTTC

D: NA
size: few
J: TRBJ2-7
V: TRBV11-1
CDR3: CASRGGDRPSGEQYF
DNA: TGTGCCAGCAGGGGTGGAGACAGGCCGTCCGGCGAGCAGTACTTC

D: NA
size: NA
J: TRBJ2-5
V: TRBV6-9
CDR3: CASSYPGLSGETQYF
DNA: TGTGCCAGCAGTTACCCCGGACTGTCGGGGGAGACCCAGTACTTC

D: NA
size: many
J: TRBJ2-2
V: TRBV12-3/TRBV12-4
CDR3: CASRGLRNTGELFF
DNA: TGTGCCAGCAGGGGGTTGAGGAACACCGGGGAGCTGTTTTTT

D: NA
size: NA
J: TRBJ2-7
V: TRBV9
CDR3: CASSLDPTGPLEQYF
DNA: TGTGCCAGCAGCCTGGACCCGACAGGCCCTCTCGAGCAGTACTTC

D: TRBD1
size: many
J: TRBJ2-1
V: TRBV20-1
CDR3: CSAPTGSYNEQFF
DNA: TGCAGTGCACCGACAGGGTCCTACAATGAGCAGTTCTTC

D: NA
size: few
J: TRBJ2-7
V: TRBV18
CDR3: CASSPGGPNEQYF
DNA: TGTGCCAGCTCACCGGGGGGGCCTAACGAGCAGTACTTC

D: NA
size: NA
J: TRBJ1-4
V: TRBV9
CDR3: CASSVGTVATNEKLFF
DNA: TGTGCCAGCAGCGTAGGGACAGTTGCAACTAATGAAAAACTGTTTTTT

D: TRBD1
size: many
J: TRBJ2-1
V: TRBV5-1
CDR3: CASSIDRGDEQFF
DNA: TGCGCCAGCAGCATCGACAGGGGCGATGAGCAGTTCTTC